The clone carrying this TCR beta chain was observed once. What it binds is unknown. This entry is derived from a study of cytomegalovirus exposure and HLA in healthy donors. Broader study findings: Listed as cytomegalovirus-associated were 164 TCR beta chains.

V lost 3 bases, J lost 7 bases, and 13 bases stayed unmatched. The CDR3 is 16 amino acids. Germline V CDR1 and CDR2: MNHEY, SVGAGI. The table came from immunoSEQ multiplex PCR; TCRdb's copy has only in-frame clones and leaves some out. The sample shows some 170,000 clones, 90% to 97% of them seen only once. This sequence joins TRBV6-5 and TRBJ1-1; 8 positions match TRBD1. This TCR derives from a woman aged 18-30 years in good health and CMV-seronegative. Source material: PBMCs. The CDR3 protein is CASSYRPGGASDEAFF. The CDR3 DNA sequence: TGTGCCAGCAGTTATCGCCCAGGGGGCGCTTCGGATGAAGCTTTCTTT.